One and the same sample provided the 22 T cell receptor beta chains below, sequenced in a study of beta chain features in type 1 diabetes. Study-level findings and limits: Researchers report that Type 1 diabetes patients had moderately but significantly shorter TCRB CDR3s across all four CD4+ subsets.

Of the isolated RNA, all was reverse transcribed, and so the sequenced material was expressed TCRB transcripts. TCRdb's copy holds only in-frame clones and misses some; the assay was immunoSEQ multiplex PCR. The data show 600,000 or so clones, approximately 13% seen once. The antigens these receptors bind are not known. Sequencing was carried out using naive CD4+ T cells from blood. The receptors shown here come from a man aged 25 to 40 with type 1 diabetes.

The chain uses TRBV11-2 and TRBJ2-1; no clear D. Germline assignment: CDR1 SGHAT and CDR2 FQNNGV. V lost 5 bases to trimming and J lost 8 bases, with 7 bases between them. The CDR3 has 11 amino acids. The CDR3 spells CASSPSHEQFF. The DNA of the CDR3 is TGTGCCAGCAGCCCCAGCCATGAGCAGTTCTTC.

In its sample, this clone was seen a few times. The gene calls are TRBV5-6 and TRBJ1-5; weak D call: TRBD1 (5 bases). V shed 2 bases and J shed 5 bases, with 11 bases lying between them. The CDR3 totals 14 residues. CDR1 is SGHDT and CDR2 is YYEEEE in the germline V gene. This CDR3 reads CASSFFQGHQPQHF. Here the CDR3 DNA reads TGTGCCAGCAGCTTCTTTCAGGGTCATCAGCCCCAGCATTTT.

The chain links TRBV27 to TRBJ2-7; 10 bases align to TRBD1. V lost 2 bases, J lost 5 bases, and 6 bases stayed unmatched. This CDR3 region has 15 residues. CDR1 is MNHEY and CDR2 is SMNVEV in the germline V gene (reference sequence). DNA of the CDR3: TGTGCCAGCAGTTTAATTGGGACAGGGGTAAACGAGCAGTACTTC. Protein product: CASSLIGTGVNEQYF.

The chain employs TRBV4-1 and TRBJ1-5; no clear D gene. Between the trimmed V and J ends, which lost 0 bases and 5 bases, there was a span of 5 bases. The germline V gene encodes CDR1 MGHRA and CDR2 YSYEKL. This CDR3 region has 13 residues. This CDR3 is CASSQEGYQPQHF. In DNA form, the CDR3 reads TGCGCCAGCAGCCAAGAGGGCTATCAGCCCCAGCATTTT.

This clone was detected only a few times. The rearrangement links TRBV7-8 to TRBJ2-7; D unclear. The CDR3 runs 15 residues. The V gene's germline CDR1 is SGHVS and CDR2 FQNEAQ. Trimming took off 6 bases at V and 0 bases at J, with 15 bases between the two ends. The CDR3 protein is CASSHPVRSSYEQYF. In DNA, the CDR3 is TGTGCCAGCAGTCATCCGGTGCGGTCCTCCTACGAGCAGTACTTC.

This rearrangement joins TRBV25-1 to TRBJ2-5; 8 bases match TRBD2. With 3 bases clipped from V and 0 bases from J, the junction kept 3 bases outside the gene matches. Germline V gene sequence: CDR1 MGHDK, CDR2 SYGVNS. The CDR3 length is 15 residues. CDR3 in DNA: TGTGCCAGCAGTGAGCCGACTAGCGACCAAGAGACCCAGTACTTC. Its protein is CASSEPTSDQETQYF.

The chain joins TRBV5-1 to TRBJ1-3; possible D gene TRBD1, 5 bases. V lost 0 bases to trimming and J lost 3 bases, with 10 bases between them. This CDR3 region has 15 residues. The germline gives CDR1 SGHRS, CDR2 YFSETQ. The CDR3 protein is CASSLEVRDGNTIYF. In nucleotides, the CDR3 is TGCGCCAGCAGCTTGGAAGTCAGGGATGGAAACACCATATATTTT.

This chain joins TRBV14 and TRBJ2-6; D unresolved. The CDR3 is made up of 15 amino acids. The V and J ends lost 4 bases and 0 bases respectively, with 7 bases between them. Per germline, CDR1 SGHDN and CDR2 FVKESK. CDR3 amino acids: CASSLLGSGANVLTF. In nucleotides, the CDR3 is TGTGCCAGCAGCCTCCTTGGCTCTGGGGCCAACGTCCTGACTTTC.

This chain joins TRBV7-9 and TRBJ1-2; D gene uncertain. Germline V lookup: CDR1 SEHNR, CDR2 FQNEAQ (reference sequence). V lost 11 bases, J lost 8 bases, and 6 bases lay in between. This CDR3 contains 8 residues. This CDR3 reads CAVLGYTF. The CDR3 bases are TGTGCCGTACTCGGCTACACCTTC.

This clone was recorded a few times. The chain combines TRBV18 with TRBJ2-5; perhaps TRBD1 as D (6 bases). The CDR3 runs to 15 residues. V dropped 1 base and J dropped 2 bases, with 11 bases sitting between them. CDR1 is KGHSH and CDR2 is LQKENI in the germline V gene. CDR3 protein: CASSPRQVTQETQYF. CDR3 nucleotides: TGTGCCAGCTCACCACGACAGGTCACGCAAGAGACCCAGTACTTC.

This clone occurred a few times. The V gene is TRBV5-4, the J gene TRBJ1-1, with a weak D call TRBD1 (5 bases). V dropped 4 bases and J dropped 0 bases, with 10 bases sitting between them. CDR3 size: 14 residues. Germline V gene lookup returns CDR1 SGHNT and CDR2 YYREEE (reference sequence). The CDR3 spells CASSRTTLNTEAFF. In DNA, the CDR3 is TGTGCCAGCAGCCGGACAACCTTGAACACTGAAGCTTTCTTT.

This clone turned up a few times. CDR3 sequence (DNA): TGCGCCAGCAGCCAAGAGTGGCGGGGGGACACAGATACGCAGTATTTT. This translates into CASSQEWRGDTDTQYF. The chain joins TRBV4-3 to TRBJ2-3, with 8 bases fitting TRBD2. The germline V gene encodes CDR1 LGHNA and CDR2 YSLEER. The CDR3 covers 16 residues. V lost 0 bases to trimming and J lost 2 bases; unmatched junction nucleotides: 4.

This clone was seen a few times. J is TRBJ1-4 and V is TRBV6-6; D perhaps matches TRBD1 (6 bases). This CDR3 spans 14 amino acids. Trimming took off 4 bases at V and 7 bases at J, with 13 bases between the two ends. The germline V gene has CDR1 MNHNY and CDR2 SVGAGI (reference sequence). The CDR3, as DNA: TGTGCCAGCAGTTCCGCCAGGGGAGCTGAAAAACTGTTTTTT. Its translation: CASSSARGAEKLFF.

This clone was recorded a few times. The chain links TRBV13 to TRBJ1-6, with D maybe TRBD1 (6 bases). Deletions cut 4 bases from V and 0 bases from J, with 16 bases between. Germline CDR1 and CDR2: PRHDT and FYEKMQ (reference sequence). The CDR3 has 18 amino acids. The CDR3 DNA reads as TGTGCCAGCAGCTCGATGACAGGCCCGAGCTCCTATAATTCACCCCTCCACTTT. Translation gives CASSSMTGPSSYNSPLHF. Full variable domain (missing parts from reference TRBV13 and TRBJ1-6): AAGVIQSPRHLIKEKRETATLKCYPIPRHDTVYWYQQGPGQDPQFLISFYEKMQSDKGSIPDRFSAQQFSDYHSELNMSSLELGDSALYFCASSSMTGPSSYNSPLHFGNGTRLTVT.

This clone was found a few times. V gene TRBV29-1 combines with J gene TRBJ2-1; 7 positions agree with TRBD1. In germline, CDR1 is SQVTM, CDR2 ANQGSEA. The length of the CDR3 is 14 residues. V was pared by 2 bases and J by 6 bases, with 7 bases of the junction left unmatched. CDR3 amino acids: CSVEMRAGGNEQFF. The CDR3 DNA sequence: TGCAGCGTTGAAATGAGGGCAGGGGGCAATGAGCAGTTCTTC.

The rearrangement joins TRBV7-9 to TRBJ2-1; the D gene is possibly TRBD1 (5 bases). Germline V CDR1 and CDR2: SEHNR, FQNEAQ (reference sequence). V was clipped by 3 bases and J by 1 base, with 10 bases between them. The CDR3 extends over 15 amino acids. This chain's CDR3 is CASSLPGRSYNEQFF. In nucleotides, the CDR3 is TGTGCCAGCAGCTTGCCAGGGCGTTCCTACAATGAGCAGTTCTTC.

This clone has only a few counts. Other DNA sequences in this specimen translate into the identical CDR3. The V call is TRBV7-2, the J call TRBJ1-4, with a weak D call TRBD1 (5 bases). Germline CDR1 and CDR2: SGHTA and FQGNSA. This CDR3 is built from 14 residues. V was shortened by 5 bases and J by 8 bases, with 15 bases between the two germline ends. DNA of the CDR3: TGTGCCAGCAGCCTGGGGCAGGGAGGCGAAAAACTGTTTTTT. Translation gives CASSLGQGGEKLFF.

V is TRBV7-9 and J is TRBJ2-3; 8 nucleotides agree with TRBD2. The CDR3 spans 15 residues. V shed 4 bases, J shed 5 bases, and the junction held 8 bases outside the gene matches. CDR1 SEHNR and CDR2 FQNEAQ come from the germline V gene (reference sequence). The CDR3 region has the DNA TGTGCCAGCAGCTCGTCGGGGGGGCAAAAAGATACGCAGTATTTT. Protein sequence: CASSSSGGQKDTQYF.

As for this clone: The same CDR3 can be traced to other DNA sequences in this sample. The V and J genes are TRBV5-4 and TRBJ2-7; D gene unclear. The CDR3 sequence is 11 residues long. V was shortened by 0 bases and J by 4 bases, with 2 bases between the two germline ends. From germline, CDR1 is SGHNT and CDR2 YYREEE (reference sequence). This CDR3 is CASSLDYEQYF. In nucleotides, the CDR3 is TGTGCCAGCAGCTTGGATTACGAGCAGTACTTC.

This chain connects TRBV27 to TRBJ2-5; D may be TRBD1 (7 bases). The CDR3 loop spans 13 amino acids. Germline-derived CDR1 and CDR2 are MNHEY and SMNVEV (reference sequence). V lost 3 bases and J 4 bases, leaving 9 bases between the germline ends. The DNA of the CDR3 is TGTGCCAGCAGTTTCCAGGGGGGAGAGACCCAGTACTTC. Its protein is CASSFQGGETQYF.

This sequence joins TRBV7-8 and TRBJ2-2; no clear D. V lost 0 bases, J lost 0 bases, and 2 bases lay in between. The CDR3 length is 14 residues. Germline CDR1 reads SGHVS; CDR2 reads FQNEAQ. CDR3 residues: CASSLAPNTGELFF. Written as DNA, the CDR3 is TGTGCCAGCAGCTTAGCGCCGAACACCGGGGAGCTGTTTTTT.

This clone was counted between two and nine times. The chain couples TRBV7-6 to TRBJ2-7, with 8 positions matching TRBD1. The V gene end was trimmed by 1 base and the J gene end by 3 bases; junction bases not matched to a gene: 5. The CDR3 extends over 15 amino acids. Germline-derived CDR1 and CDR2 are SGHVS and FNYEAQ. Here the CDR3 reads CASSLGPGGIYEQYF. For the CDR3, the DNA is TGTGCCAGCAGCTTAGGCCCAGGGGGCATCTACGAGCAGTACTTC. Full variable domain (outside the CDR3, taken from reference TRBV7-6 and TRBJ2-7): GAGVSQSPRYKVTKRGQDVALRCDPISGHVSLYWYRQALGQGPEFLTYFNYEAQQDKSGLPNDRFSAERPEGSISTLTIQRTEQRDSAMYRCASSLGPGGIYEQYFGPGTRLTVT.